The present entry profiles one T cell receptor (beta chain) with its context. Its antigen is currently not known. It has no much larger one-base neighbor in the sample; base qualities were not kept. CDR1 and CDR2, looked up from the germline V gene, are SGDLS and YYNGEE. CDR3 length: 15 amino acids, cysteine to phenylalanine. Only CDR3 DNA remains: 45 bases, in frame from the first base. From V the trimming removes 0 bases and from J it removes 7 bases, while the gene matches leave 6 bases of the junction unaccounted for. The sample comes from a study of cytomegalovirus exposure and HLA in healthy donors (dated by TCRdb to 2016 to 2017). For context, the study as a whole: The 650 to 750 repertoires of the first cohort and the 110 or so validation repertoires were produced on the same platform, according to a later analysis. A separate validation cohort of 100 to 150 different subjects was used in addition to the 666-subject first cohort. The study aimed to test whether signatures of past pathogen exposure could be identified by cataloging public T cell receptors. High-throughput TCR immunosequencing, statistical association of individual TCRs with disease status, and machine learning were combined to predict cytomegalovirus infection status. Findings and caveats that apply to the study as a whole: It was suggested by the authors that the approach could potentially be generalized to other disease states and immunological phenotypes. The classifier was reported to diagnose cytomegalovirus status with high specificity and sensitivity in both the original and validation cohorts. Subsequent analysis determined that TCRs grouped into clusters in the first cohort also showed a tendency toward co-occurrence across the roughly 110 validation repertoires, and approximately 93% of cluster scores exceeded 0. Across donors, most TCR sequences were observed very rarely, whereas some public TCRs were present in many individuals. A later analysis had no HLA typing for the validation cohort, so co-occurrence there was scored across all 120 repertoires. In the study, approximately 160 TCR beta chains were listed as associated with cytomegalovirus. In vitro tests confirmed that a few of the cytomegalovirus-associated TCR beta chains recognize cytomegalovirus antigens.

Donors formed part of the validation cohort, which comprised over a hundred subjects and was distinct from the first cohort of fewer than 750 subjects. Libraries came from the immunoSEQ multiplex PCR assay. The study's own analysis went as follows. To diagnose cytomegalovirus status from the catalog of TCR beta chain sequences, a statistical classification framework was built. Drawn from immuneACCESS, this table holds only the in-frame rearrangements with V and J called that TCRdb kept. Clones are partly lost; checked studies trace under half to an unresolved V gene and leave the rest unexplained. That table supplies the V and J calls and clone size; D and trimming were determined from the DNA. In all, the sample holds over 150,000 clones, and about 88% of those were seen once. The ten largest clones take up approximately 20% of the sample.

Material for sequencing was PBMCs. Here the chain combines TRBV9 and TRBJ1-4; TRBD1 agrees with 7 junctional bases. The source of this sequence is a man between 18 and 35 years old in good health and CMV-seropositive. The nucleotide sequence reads TGTGCCAGCAGCGTAGGTGAGGGGGCGGGTGAAAAACTGTTTTTT. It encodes CASSVGEGAGEKLFF.